This T cell receptor (beta chain) emerged from a study of blood T cell repertoires in COVID-19. At the level of the study: The United States, Italy and Spain supplied acute and convalescent COVID-19 samples. The cDNA or gDNA used as material had been derived from T cells, B-cell-depleted T cells, or PBMCs.

Original data processing: Amplification from reference gene primers served as the basis for estimated nucleated cell counts. TCRdb's copy holds only in-frame clones and misses some; the assay was immunoSEQ multiplex PCR. From that table come the V and J calls and clone size; the DNA was used to work out D and trimming. The sample yields 50,000 to 55,000 clones, 82% seen once. The CDR3 spans 17 residues. In germline, CDR1 is MNHEY, CDR2 SVGEGT. V trimming: 6 bases; J trimming: 6 bases; junction bases outside the gene matches: 15. The sequence was obtained from a man aged 80 or over with COVID-19, enrolled during active disease. The rearrangement links TRBV6-2 or TRBV6-3 to TRBJ2-3; 10 nucleotides align to TRBD2. The sequenced sample consisted of peripheral blood. In nucleotides, the CDR3 is TGTGCCAGCAGCCCCCGGACTAGCGGCGCCCGGGGGGATACGCAGTATTTT. It specifies CASSPRTSGARGDTQYF.